Each of the 22 T cell receptor beta chains below was sequenced from the same sample in a study of T cell clusters in autoimmune cytopenias. Each sample's input was approximately 0.25 ug genomic DNA, roughly 38,000 genome equivalents. TRB rearrangements were amplified by touch-down multiplex PCR with mixed TRB-A/B primers. TCRdb re-called the multiplex PCR reads and catalogs CDR3 proteins one per entry, DNA excluded. The sample totals approximately 5,700 distinct CDR3 sequences. This sample was shared with a second study, whose subject was T cell repertoires in aging, cancer and after chemotherapy.

Input material: peripheral blood. The receptors were sampled from a human donor in good health.

The V and J genes are TRBV28 and TRBJ1-2; no DNA is available, so the TRBD1 call from TCRdb remains unchecked. The CDR3 has 14 amino acids. CDR1 is MDHEN and CDR2 is SYDVKM in the germline V gene. The CDR3 loop is CASSPSGGRSGYTF.

The chain recombines TRBV5-1 with TRBJ2-7. Germline V gene sequence: CDR1 SGHRS, CDR2 YFSETQ. The CDR3 spans 13 residues. CDR3 region: CASSQFDGYEQYF.

The chain links TRBV20-1 to TRBJ2-7; TCRdb's D call of TRBD2 is untestable without DNA. From germline, CDR1 is DFQATT and CDR2 SNEGSKA (reference sequence). The CDR3 length is 14 residues. CDR3 region: CSAMEGRARDEQYF.

This chain uses TRBV6-6 with TRBJ1-2; lacking DNA, the TRBD1 call made by TCRdb goes unchecked. Per the germline V gene, CDR1 is MNHNY and CDR2 is SVGAGI (reference sequence). The CDR3 totals 15 residues. The CDR3 loop is CASSPISQGTYGYTF.

J is TRBJ1-1 and V is TRBV7-9; no DNA is available, so the TRBD1 call from TCRdb remains unchecked. CDR1 is SEHNR, CDR2 FQNEAQ, per germline (reference sequence). This CDR3 has 13 residues. CDR3 sequence reads: CASSLQGGTEAFF.

CDR3 sequence: CASSLRGLGETQYF. The chain couples TRBV7-2 to TRBJ2-5; TCRdb lists TRBD2, though no DNA is available to test this call. The CDR3 consists of 14 residues. CDR1 is SGHTA and CDR2 is FQGNSA in the germline V gene.

The chain has TRBV28 and TRBJ1-1. The CDR3 sequence is 14 residues long. Germline values: CDR1 MDHEN, CDR2 SYDVKM. CDR3 sequence reads: CASSFGAPRAEAFF.

The J gene is TRBJ1-4, the V gene TRBV10-3; with no DNA, the TCRdb D assignment of TRBD1 cannot be verified. Germline V gene data show CDR1 as ENHRY and CDR2 as SYGVKD. The CDR3 covers 15 residues. The CDR3 loop is CAISSTTGVNEKLFF.

This clonotype is classed as medium-sized by frequency. The gene calls are TRBV6-5 and TRBJ2-5; TCRdb's D gene call, TRBD1, goes unchecked for lack of DNA. Germline V lookup: CDR1 MNHEY, CDR2 SVGAGI. The CDR3 contains 13 residues. This chain's CDR3 is CASSYMGGETQYF.

By frequency, this clonotype registers medium-sized (0.01 to 0.1%). The chain carries TRBV6-5 and TRBJ2-1; TCRdb's D call, TRBD1, is unchecked because there is no DNA. The length of the CDR3 is 16 residues. Germline V gene sequence: CDR1 MNHEY, CDR2 SVGAGI. The CDR3 region is CASSYSGELLGNEQFF.

Judged by frequency, this clonotype is medium-sized (0.01 to 0.1%). The chain couples TRBV15 to TRBJ1-6; TCRdb designates TRBD1, a call that cannot be tested without DNA. This CDR3 region has 15 residues. CDR1 is LNHNV and CDR2 is YYDKDF in the germline V gene (reference sequence). The CDR3 here is CATSRQGSPNSPLHF.

The chain links TRBV9 to TRBJ2-7; TCRdb names TRBD1, which stays unverified in the absence of DNA. The CDR3 contains 14 residues. The V gene's germline CDR1 is SGDLS and CDR2 YYNGEE. Here the CDR3 reads CASSVGGQGNEQYF.

This chain uses TRBV2 with TRBJ1-2; TCRdb's D call of TRBD1 is untestable without DNA. Germline V CDR1 and CDR2: SNHLY, FYNNEI. CDR3 length equals 13 residues. The CDR3 protein is CASSPTGNYGYTF.

Considering frequency, this clonotype is medium-sized. The J gene is TRBJ1-1, the V gene TRBV29-1; no DNA is available, so the TRBD1 call from TCRdb remains unchecked. This CDR3 spans 13 amino acids. Germline V gene lookup returns CDR1 SQVTM and CDR2 ANQGSEA. The chain's CDR3 is CSGMGGRDTEAFF.

V and J are TRBV12-3 or TRBV12-4 and TRBJ1-6. The CDR3 length is 15 residues. CDR3 region: CASSYRGGDNSPLHF.

The genes are TRBV5-4 and TRBJ1-2; lacking DNA, the TRBD1 call made by TCRdb goes unchecked. The CDR3 is made up of 17 amino acids. Germline-derived CDR1 and CDR2 are SGHNT and YYREEE (reference sequence). The CDR3 region is CASSLGTGGGPNYGYTF. The entire variable domain, with the rest obtained from reference TRBV5-4 and TRBJ1-2, is as follows: ETGVTQSPTHLIKTRGQQVTLRCSSQSGHNTVSWYQQALGQGPQFIFQYYREEENGRGNFPPRFSGLQFPNYSSELNVNALELDDSALYLCASSLGTGGGPNYGYTFGSGTRLTVV.

This clonotype is deemed medium-sized (0.01 to 0.1%) by its frequency. The J gene is TRBJ2-7, the V gene TRBV27; as DNA is missing, the TRBD2 call by TCRdb cannot be tested. The germline V gene encodes CDR1 MNHEY and CDR2 SMNVEV (reference sequence). The CDR3 loop spans 15 amino acids. CDR3 region: CASSAGPSRSYEQYF.

This sequence joins TRBV20-1 and TRBJ2-7; no DNA is available, so the TRBD1 call from TCRdb remains unchecked. The CDR3 spans 14 residues. CDR1 is DFQATT, CDR2 SNEGSKA, per germline (reference sequence). CDR3 in amino acids: CSASPGQGSYEQYF.

The CDR3 loop is CASRANGGVAEKLFF. This chain uses TRBV5-1 with TRBJ1-4; TCRdb's assignment of TRBD1 cannot be checked, as there is no DNA. The germline CDR1 and CDR2 sequences are SGHRS and YFSETQ. The CDR3 contains 15 residues.

This clonotype is medium-sized by frequency. The chain's CDR3 is CASTPRAGLQPQHF. The chain has TRBV27 and TRBJ1-5; the D gene TCRdb calls, TRBD1, cannot be checked with no DNA. The CDR3 covers 14 residues. The germline CDR1 and CDR2 sequences are MNHEY and SMNVEV (reference sequence).

The chain links TRBV6-5 to TRBJ2-1; there is no DNA to check the TCRdb D call of TRBD2. Germline assignment: CDR1 MNHEY and CDR2 SVGAGI. The CDR3 totals 16 residues. The CDR3 protein is CASSYSRASGRALWFF.

The rearrangement uses TRBV19 and TRBJ2-2; TCRdb outputs TRBD1, but without DNA this stays unchecked. The CDR3 covers 15 residues. The V gene's germline CDR1 is LNHDA and CDR2 SQIVND (reference sequence). The CDR3 spells CASSISPGGTGELFF. Based on the CDR3 plus reference TRBV19 and TRBJ2-2, the full variable domain is DGGITQSPKYLFRKEGQNVTLSCEQNLNHDAMYWYRQDPGQGLRLIYYSQIVNDFQKGDIAEGYSVSREKKESFPLTVTSAQKNPTAFYLCASSISPGGTGELFFGEGSRLTVL.